This T cell receptor beta chain was sequenced in a study of blood T cells in healthy people across ages. As for the study in general: Per every two T cells, about one barcoded beta molecule was captured by template switching.

Each sample yielded at least 6 million isolated PBMCs. Trimming removed 5 bases from V and 7 bases from J, with 17 bases in between. The CDR3 consists of 15 residues. Germline V CDR1 and CDR2: SGHVS, FNYEAQ. This clonotype was detected only a few times. PCR was performed a second time for about 7 to 11 cycles using a sample-barcoded 5' primer and a J-beta primer mix. TCRdb reprocessed the 5' RACE reads with MiXCR, giving one entry per CDR3 protein. The sample holds roughly 800,000 distinct CDR3 sequences; just under 25% are singletons and the top ten take 9.4%. The sample was also linked to a second study, of T cells of mothers and their children. From that paper: A few healthy Caucasian mothers, along with their six children, were the donors. Sample barcodes plus 2-4 random nucleotides came from the M1S primer.

Sequencing was carried out using blood. The TCR was taken from a boy younger than 18 in good health. The rearrangement joins TRBV7-6 to TRBJ1-4; no clear D. CDR3 sequence reads: CASSPVGGDREKLFF. CDR3 bases: TGTGCCAGCAGCCCAGTAGGCGGGGATCGTGAAAAACTGTTTTTT.